This TCR beta chain was observed in a study of cytomegalovirus exposure and HLA in healthy donors. Use of 60 Vbeta and 13 Jbeta primers characterized the PCR. The repertoire was sequenced with immunoSEQ multiplex PCR; TCRdb's copy has only in-frame clones and lacks some. Of around 150,000 clones detected, approximately 80% appear once; the ten largest clones hold roughly 13%. Donors in the study were healthy people who gave bone marrow. The CDR3 totals 14 residues. Trimming stripped 4 bases from V and 12 bases from J, with 16 bases between. Germline V CDR1 and CDR2: LNHNV, YYDKDF (reference sequence).

The V gene is TRBV15, the J gene TRBJ1-6; tentative D call: TRBD1 (6 bases). The sequence came from a woman between 45 and 60 years old in good health and CMV-seronegative. Sequencing was performed on PBMCs. The DNA of the CDR3 is TGTGCCACCAGCAACGACAGGTTCGATGAACCCCTCCACTTT. Amino acid sequence: CATSNDRFDEPLHF.